The 6 T cell receptor beta chains listed next were all sequenced from one sample in a study of OX40 agonist ivuxolimab in advanced cancers. Clones were sequenced by immunoSEQ multiplex PCR, and TCRdb holds only the in-frame ones, with some missing. Among roughly 90,000 clones listed, 70% to 90% were seen once. The sequenced sample was CD4+ or CD8+ T cells sorted from blood, obtained in a trial of the OX40 agonist ivuxolimab. These receptors all come from an adult with an advanced solid tumor such as melanoma, head and neck, liver or kidney cancer.

CDR3 bases: TGTGCCAGTAGTTTCGGGTTCGGCAATCAGCCCCAGCATTTT. It encodes CASSFGFGNQPQHF. This chain connects TRBV19 to TRBJ1-5; no reliable D call. The CDR3 is made up of 14 amino acids. Germline assignment: CDR1 LNHDA and CDR2 SQIVND (reference sequence). The V end lost 5 bases, the J end lost 2 bases, and 10 bases lay between the germline ends.

This chain joins TRBV13 and TRBJ1-6; 9 nucleotides line up with TRBD1. The junction had 4 bases not matched to a gene; V was cut back by 0 bases and J by 7 bases. The V gene's germline CDR1 is PRHDT and CDR2 FYEKMQ (reference sequence). The CDR3 contains 16 residues. CDR3 nucleotide sequence: TGTGCCAGCAGCTTAGGCCTAGGGACAGGGAATTCACCCCTCCACTTT. This encodes CASSLGLGTGNSPLHF.

This chain joins TRBV6-5 and TRBJ1-5, with a tentative D call TRBD1 (5 bases). V gave up 2 bases and J gave up 4 bases, with 6 bases separating them. This CDR3 is built from 13 residues. Germline CDR1 and CDR2: MNHEY and SVGAGI. The CDR3 DNA reads as TGTGCCAGCAGTTACGGGGGGAATCAGCCCCAGCATTTT. It translates to CASSYGGNQPQHF.

This clone is a singleton in its sample. The chain couples TRBV28 to TRBJ1-1; 8 positions match TRBD1. The CDR3 runs 16 residues. The germline V gene has CDR1 MDHEN and CDR2 SYDVKM. The junction had 9 bases not matched to a gene; V was cut back by 5 bases and J by 1 base. CDR3 sequence (DNA): TGTGCCAGCAGTCTACGGACAGGGACGACGAACACTGAAGCTTTCTTT. Residues: CASSLRTGTTNTEAFF.

The chain joins TRBV9 to TRBJ2-3; D perhaps matches TRBD2 (6 bases). The V end lost 3 bases, the J end lost 6 bases, and 23 bases lay between the germline ends. This CDR3 comprises 17 residues. Germline CDR1 reads SGDLS; CDR2 reads YYNGEE. In DNA, the CDR3 is TGTGCCAGCAGCGAGGGAGGCCCTATCCCCGCCGCTGATACGCAGTATTTT. Its protein is CASSEGGPIPAADTQYF.

This chain uses TRBV6-6 with TRBJ1-1, with 7 nucleotides matching TRBD1. V was pared by 7 bases and J by 4 bases, with 9 bases of the junction left unmatched. This CDR3 is 14 amino acids long. Germline V gene sequence: CDR1 MNHNY, CDR2 SVGAGI (reference sequence). The CDR3 nucleotides are TGTGCCAGCACCCACAGGGGTACGGGCACTGAAGCTTTCTTT. Amino acid sequence: CASTHRGTGTEAFF.